The present TCR beta chain was sequenced within a study of Graves' ophthalmopathy and Graves' hyperthyroidism. This CDR3 spans 13 amino acids. Germline assignment: CDR1 KGHSH and CDR2 LQKENI. V was pared by 3 bases and J by 4 bases, with 2 bases of the junction left unmatched. This clonotype came up many times. Scientists amplified the TCR beta CDR3 regions from RNA transcripts. The first-round RT-PCR employed HTBI primers together with the Qiagen OneStep RT-PCR kit. A multiplex PCR was then performed as the second round. TCRdb re-called the multiplex PCR reads through MiXCR, storing one row per CDR3 protein. The repertoire holds hundreds of thousands of distinct CDR3 sequences, with 20% to 25% as singletons.

Sequences were obtained from peripheral blood. The gene calls are TRBV18 and TRBJ1-2; 7 nucleotides align to TRBD1. This sequence was found in a woman aged 18-30 years with stable Graves' hyperthyroidism. CDR3 in amino acids: CASSPRDSYGYTF. CDR3 DNA: TGTGCCAGCTCACCTCGGGACAGCTATGGCTACACCTTC.